Each of the 25 T cell receptor beta chains below was sequenced from the same sample in a study of CD4+ T cells in melanoma. TCRdb's table, derived via immunoSEQ multiplex PCR, lists solely in-frame clones and lacks some. The table lists more than 8,000 clones, roughly 80% of them singletons. Source material: cells from a culture (not recorded whether cultured in vitro). The receptors come from a human donor with melanoma.

This clone was detected only once. V usage is TRBV2 and J usage is TRBJ2-2; 8 positions match TRBD1. V dropped 7 bases and J dropped 8; count of bases not matched to a gene: 12. Germline V lookup: CDR1 SNHLY, CDR2 FYNNEI. The length of the CDR3 is 15 residues. The CDR3 coding sequence is TGTGCCAGCACCACAGGGGGTCGGGATCGGGGGGAGCTGTTTTTT. This translates into CASTTGGRDRGELFF.

The chain uses TRBV7-9 and TRBJ1-1; D possibly corresponds to TRBD1 (6 bases). Germline loops: CDR1 SEHNR, CDR2 FQNEAQ (reference sequence). The CDR3 consists of 14 residues. Trimming shortened V by 5 bases and J by 3 bases, and 13 bases separated the two germline ends. The CDR3 DNA follows: TGTGCCAGCAGCCACCAGGGGAGGGACACTGAAGCTTTCTTT. Residues: CASSHQGRDTEAFF.

The V gene is TRBV29-1, the J gene TRBJ1-2; D gene ambiguous. V dropped 1 base and J dropped 7 bases, with 10 bases sitting between them. Germline V CDR1 and CDR2: SQVTM, ANQGSEA. The CDR3 is 12 residues long. The chain's CDR3 is CSVEARRGGYTF. CDR3 DNA sequence: TGCAGCGTTGAAGCCCGCCGGGGTGGCTACACCTTC. The whole variable domain, filled in from reference TRBV29-1 and TRBJ1-2, reads SAVISQKPSRDICQRGTSLTIQCQVDSQVTMMFWYRQQPGQSLTLIATANQGSEATYESGFVIDKFPISRPNLTFSTLTVSNMSPEDSSIYLCSVEARRGGYTFGSGTRLTVV.

The rearrangement joins TRBV14 to TRBJ1-1; D not certain. Trimming removed 0 bases from V and 5 bases from J, with 10 bases in between. Germline assignment: CDR1 SGHDN and CDR2 FVKESK. The CDR3 loop spans 14 amino acids. The CDR3 coding sequence is TGTGCCAGCAGCCAAGATCTCCGACGGACTGAAGCTTTCTTT. It translates to CASSQDLRRTEAFF. Filled out from reference TRBV14 and TRBJ1-1, the complete variable domain reads EAGVTQFPSHSVIEKGQTVTLRCDPISGHDNLYWYRRVMGKEIKFLLHFVKESKQDESGMPNNRFLAERTGGTYSTLKVQPAELEDSGVYFCASSQDLRRTEAFFGQGTRLTVV.

The genes are TRBV7-7 and TRBJ2-1; the D gene could be TRBD1 or TRBD2 (5 bases each). Germline V gives CDR1 SSHAT, CDR2 FNYEAQ (reference sequence). V was cut by 4 bases and J by 7 bases, with 11 bases left in between. The CDR3 contains 13 residues. As DNA, the CDR3 is TGTGCCAGCAGCTCGTCCGAGGGGAATGAGCAGTTCTTC. Translated: CASSSSEGNEQFF.

The genes are TRBV29-1 and TRBJ1-4; D not certain. The CDR3 runs to 11 residues. The ends were cut back, 4 bases at V and 5 bases at J, with 5 bases in the middle. Germline CDR1 is SQVTM and CDR2 is ANQGSEA. Here the CDR3 reads CSVAVNEKLFF. The CDR3 DNA follows: TGCAGCGTTGCTGTGAATGAAAAACTGTTTTTT.

This chain connects TRBV5-1 to TRBJ2-7; no reliable D call. The CDR3 contains 16 residues. CDR1 is SGHRS, CDR2 YFSETQ, per germline. V was pared by 1 base and J by 1 base, with 15 bases between. DNA for the CDR3: TGCGCCAGCAGCTTGAGGCCGGCAACCCCATCCTACGAGCAGTACTTC. This sequence encodes CASSLRPATPSYEQYF.

By frequency in the sample, this clone is medium-sized (0.01 to 0.1%). The chain is built from TRBV27 and TRBJ2-5; TRBD2 matches at 7 bases. The germline V gene has CDR1 MNHEY and CDR2 SMNVEV (reference sequence). Losses at the gene ends were 4 bases for V and 2 bases for J; bases not matched to a gene: 7. The CDR3 loop spans 15 amino acids. The CDR3 loop is CASSSHSSGQETQYF. In DNA form, the CDR3 reads TGTGCCAGCAGTTCCCACTCTAGCGGTCAAGAGACCCAGTACTTC.

The rearrangement joins TRBV7-3 to TRBJ2-3, with 7 positions matching TRBD1. The V gene's germline CDR1 is SGHTA and CDR2 FQGTGA. Trimming cost V 0 bases and J 3 bases; bases outside gene matches: 9. CDR3 length equals 17 residues. The CDR3 loop is CASSLTPGQLTTDTQYF. The CDR3 nucleotides are TGTGCCAGCAGCTTAACACCGGGACAGCTTACGACAGATACGCAGTATTTT.

The rearrangement joins TRBV30 to TRBJ2-1; D might be TRBD1 (6 bases). The V and J ends lost 3 bases and 7 bases respectively, with 13 bases between them. The CDR3 is made up of 13 amino acids. Germline loops: CDR1 GTSNPN, CDR2 SVGIG (reference sequence). In nucleotides, the CDR3 is TGTGCCTGGAGCACAGGGCCAGGGAATGAGCAGTTCTTC. Protein product: CAWSTGPGNEQFF.

The rearrangement joins TRBV12-3 or TRBV12-4 to TRBJ1-1; tentative D call: TRBD1 (6 bases). V gave up 6 bases and J gave up 6 bases, with 14 bases separating them. The CDR3 has 13 amino acids. The CDR3 sequence is CASRGQGFSEAFF. As DNA, the CDR3 is TGTGCCAGCAGGGGGCAGGGGTTCTCTGAAGCTTTCTTT.

The CDR3 sequence is CASSLRGPYGYTF. CDR3 bases: TGTGCCAGCAGCTTACGGGGGCCCTATGGCTACACCTTC. The chain links TRBV5-8 to TRBJ1-2; a possible D gene is TRBD1 (6 bases). Per the germline V gene, CDR1 is SGHTS and CDR2 is YDEGEE. The CDR3 contains 13 residues. The V gene lost 2 bases and the J gene lost 4 bases, with 9 bases spanning the gap.

This clone was found a few times. This sequence joins TRBV13 and TRBJ1-2; TRBD1 is a possible D gene (6 bases). V lost 5 bases and J lost 3, with 13 bases in between. There are 14 residues in the CDR3. Germline V gives CDR1 PRHDT, CDR2 FYEKMQ (reference sequence). The CDR3 spells CASSAAGAYYGYTF. CDR3 nucleotide sequence: TGTGCCAGCAGCGCTGCAGGGGCTTACTATGGCTACACCTTC.

The chain is built from TRBV6-5 and TRBJ2-1, with a possible D match to TRBD2 (6 bases). The germline V gene encodes CDR1 MNHEY and CDR2 SVGAGI. Trimming took 6 bases from V and 5 from J, leaving 17 bases between them. The CDR3 runs to 15 residues. The CDR3 loop is CASRIDSGLHNEQFF. CDR3 DNA: TGTGCCAGCAGGATCGACTCGGGACTCCACAATGAGCAGTTCTTC.

The V gene is TRBV30, the J gene TRBJ2-1; D uncertain. The germline V gene has CDR1 GTSNPN and CDR2 SVGIG (reference sequence). The CDR3 loop spans 11 amino acids. Trimming stripped 2 bases from V and 6 bases from J, with 5 bases between. The CDR3 is CAWSRTNEQFF. The CDR3 region has the DNA TGTGCCTGGAGTCGGACCAATGAGCAGTTCTTC.

This rearrangement joins TRBV5-1 to TRBJ2-6; either TRBD1 or TRBD2 may supply D (5 bases each). Germline values: CDR1 SGHRS, CDR2 YFSETQ. The CDR3 extends over 15 amino acids. The ends were cut back, 2 bases at V and 0 bases at J, with 6 bases in the middle. The CDR3 nucleotides are TGCGCCAGCAGCTTCGGGACCTCTGGGGCCAACGTCCTGACTTTC. Protein sequence: CASSFGTSGANVLTF.

The chain couples TRBV23-1 to TRBJ2-1; 9 nucleotides line up with TRBD1. Being an ORF, TRBV23-1 has a function that is uncertain. CDR3 length equals 18 residues. After removal of 4 bases from V and 1 base from J, the junction contained 11 bases not matched to a gene. DNA of the CDR3: TGCGCCAGCAGTCGATCCTACAGGGGGCTCGGGTCCTACAATGAGCAGTTCTTC. It specifies CASSRSYRGLGSYNEQFF.

V is TRBV11-2 and J is TRBJ2-7; perhaps D is TRBD1 or TRBD2 (5 bases each). CDR1 and CDR2 (germline): SGHAT, FQNNGV. The CDR3 is 14 residues long. The germline V and J ends were trimmed by 4 bases and 3 bases, with 13 bases remaining between them. This CDR3 is CASSSGRQGYEQYF. Written as DNA, the CDR3 is TGTGCCAGCAGCTCGGGACGGCAGGGCTACGAGCAGTACTTC.

The chain uses TRBV2 and TRBJ2-7, with 10 bases lining up with TRBD1. CDR3 length: 16 residues. The V gene end was trimmed by 6 bases and the J gene end by 0 bases; junction bases not matched to a gene: 8. The germline gives CDR1 SNHLY, CDR2 FYNNEI. The CDR3 DNA reads as TGTGCCAGCAGCGCCCTGGGGACAGGGGTCTCCTACGAGCAGTACTTC. Its protein product is CASSALGTGVSYEQYF.

V and J are TRBV7-6 and TRBJ1-1, with a tentative D call TRBD1 (5 bases). Trimming took off 5 bases at V and 4 bases at J, with 20 bases between the two ends. Germline CDR1 is SGHVS and CDR2 is FNYEAQ. The CDR3 is made up of 16 amino acids. The CDR3 nucleotides read TGTGCCAGCAGCCCTACCTCGGGGGTATTTGGCACTGAAGCTTTCTTT. Translation: CASSPTSGVFGTEAFF. Full variable domain (missing parts from reference TRBV7-6 and TRBJ1-1): GAGVSQSPRYKVTKRGQDVALRCDPISGHVSLYWYRQALGQGPEFLTYFNYEAQQDKSGLPNDRFSAERPEGSISTLTIQRTEQRDSAMYRCASSPTSGVFGTEAFFGQGTRLTVV.

This chain uses TRBV5-1 with TRBJ2-7, with TRBD1 identical over 7 bases. The junction had 5 bases not matched to a gene; V was cut back by 3 bases and J by 5 bases. The CDR3 covers 13 residues. The germline V gene encodes CDR1 SGHRS and CDR2 YFSETQ. The CDR3 spells CASSWDSVDEQYF. As DNA, the CDR3 is TGCGCCAGCAGCTGGGACAGTGTTGACGAGCAGTACTTC.

V is TRBV5-1 and J is TRBJ1-6; D remains ambiguous. This CDR3 is 16 amino acids long. CDR1 is SGHRS and CDR2 is YFSETQ in the germline V gene. V shed 1 base and J shed 0 bases, with 8 bases lying between them. The chain's CDR3 is CASSLTAASYNSPLHF. The CDR3 DNA sequence: TGCGCCAGCAGCTTGACGGCCGCCTCCTATAATTCACCCCTCCACTTT.

The chain combines TRBV19 with TRBJ1-1; 11 bases fit TRBD1. The V and J ends lost 5 bases and 3 bases, in that order; junction bases with no gene match: 8. Per the germline V gene, CDR1 is LNHDA and CDR2 is SQIVND (reference sequence). The CDR3 covers 16 residues. CDR3 protein: CASSARTGGRDTEAFF. The CDR3 DNA reads as TGTGCCAGTAGTGCCCGGACAGGGGGCCGGGACACTGAAGCTTTCTTT.

This rearrangement joins TRBV6-1 to TRBJ2-3; no clear D. Germline lookup yields CDR1 MNHNS and CDR2 SASEGT. Trimming cost V 3 bases and J 2 bases, with 12 bases left between them. The CDR3 is 15 residues long. As DNA, the CDR3 is TGTGCCAGCAGTGATTGGCGTCCAACCACAGATACGCAGTATTTT. Amino acid sequence: CASSDWRPTTDTQYF.

This sequence joins TRBV3-1 (or the pseudogene TRBV3-2) and TRBJ1-5; a possible D gene is TRBD1 (6 bases). Per the germline V gene, CDR1 is LGHDT and CDR2 is YNNKEL (reference sequence). V was shortened by 3 bases and J by 7 bases, with 16 bases between the two germline ends. This CDR3 has 15 residues. CDR3: CASSQGGRQAQPQHF. CDR3 nucleotide sequence: TGTGCCAGCAGCCAGGGGGGGAGACAGGCCCAGCCCCAGCATTTT.